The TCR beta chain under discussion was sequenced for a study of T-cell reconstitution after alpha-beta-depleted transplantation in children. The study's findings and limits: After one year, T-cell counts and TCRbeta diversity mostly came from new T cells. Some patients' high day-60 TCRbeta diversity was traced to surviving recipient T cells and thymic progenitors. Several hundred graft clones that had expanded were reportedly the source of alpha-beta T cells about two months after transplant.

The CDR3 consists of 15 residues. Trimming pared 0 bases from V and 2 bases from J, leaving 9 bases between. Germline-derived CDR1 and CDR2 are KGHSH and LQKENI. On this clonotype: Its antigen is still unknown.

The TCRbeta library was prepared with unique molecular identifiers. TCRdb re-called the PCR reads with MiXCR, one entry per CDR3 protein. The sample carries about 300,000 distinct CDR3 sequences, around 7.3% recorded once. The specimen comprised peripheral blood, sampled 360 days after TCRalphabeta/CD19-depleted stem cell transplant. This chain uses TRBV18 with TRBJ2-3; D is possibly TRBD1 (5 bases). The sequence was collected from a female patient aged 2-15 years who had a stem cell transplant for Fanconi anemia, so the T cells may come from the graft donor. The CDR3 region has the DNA TGTGCCAGCTCACCACCGCAGGGCTTCACAGATACGCAGTATTTT. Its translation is CASSPPQGFTDTQYF.